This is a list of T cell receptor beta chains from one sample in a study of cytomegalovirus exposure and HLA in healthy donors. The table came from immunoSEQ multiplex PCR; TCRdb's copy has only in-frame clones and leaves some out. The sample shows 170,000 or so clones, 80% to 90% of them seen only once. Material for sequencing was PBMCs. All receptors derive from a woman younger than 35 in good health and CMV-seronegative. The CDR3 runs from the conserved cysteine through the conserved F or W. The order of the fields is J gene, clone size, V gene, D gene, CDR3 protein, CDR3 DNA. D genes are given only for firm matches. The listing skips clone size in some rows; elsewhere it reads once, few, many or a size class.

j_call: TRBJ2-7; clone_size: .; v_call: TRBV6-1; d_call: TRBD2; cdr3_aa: CASSPGTSGIYEQYF; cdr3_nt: TGTGCCAGCAGTCCAGGGACTAGCGGGATCTACGAGCAGTACTTC
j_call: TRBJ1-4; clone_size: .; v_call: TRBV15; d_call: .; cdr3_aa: CATSRETQKLFF; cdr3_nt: TGTGCCACCAGCAGAGAAACACAAAAACTGTTTTTT
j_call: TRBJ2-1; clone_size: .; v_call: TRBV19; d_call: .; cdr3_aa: CASSIAPGDSSENEQFF; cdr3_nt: TGTGCCAGTAGTATAGCCCCAGGGGATTCGAGTGAAAATGAGCAGTTCTTC
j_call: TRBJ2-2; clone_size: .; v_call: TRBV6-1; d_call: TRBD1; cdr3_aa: CASRLNTGDAGELFF; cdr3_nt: TGTGCCAGCAGACTAAATACAGGGGACGCCGGGGAGCTGTTTTTT
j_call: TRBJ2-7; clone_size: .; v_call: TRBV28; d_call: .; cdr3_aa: CASSLIVGPYEQYF; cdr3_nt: TGTGCCAGCAGTTTGATCGTCGGTCCCTACGAGCAGTACTTC
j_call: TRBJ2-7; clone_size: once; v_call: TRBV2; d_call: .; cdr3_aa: CASSEARGYGYEQYF; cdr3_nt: TGTGCCAGCAGTGAAGCCCGTGGTTATGGTTACGAGCAGTACTTC
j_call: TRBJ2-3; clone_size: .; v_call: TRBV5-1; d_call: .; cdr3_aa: CASSLGGEEDTQYF; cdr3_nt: TGCGCCAGCAGCTTGGGGGGGGAGGAAGATACGCAGTATTTT
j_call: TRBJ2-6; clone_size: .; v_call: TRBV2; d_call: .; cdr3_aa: CASSEQGSGANVLTF; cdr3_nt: TGTGCCAGCAGTGAACAGGGCTCTGGGGCCAACGTCCTGACTTTC
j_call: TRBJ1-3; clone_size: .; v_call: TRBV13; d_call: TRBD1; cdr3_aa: CASSFLTGGLGNTIYF; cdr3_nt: TGTGCCAGCAGCTTCCTCACAGGGGGCCTTGGAAACACCATATATTTT
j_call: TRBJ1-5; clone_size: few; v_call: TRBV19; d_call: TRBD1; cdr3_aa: CASSLDRDPNQPQHF; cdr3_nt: TGTGCCAGTAGCCTGGACAGGGATCCCAATCAGCCCCAGCATTTT
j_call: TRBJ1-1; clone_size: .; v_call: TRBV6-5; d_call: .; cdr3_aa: CASSYSGRYTEAFF; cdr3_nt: TGTGCCAGCAGTTACTCGGGGAGGTACACTGAAGCTTTCTTT
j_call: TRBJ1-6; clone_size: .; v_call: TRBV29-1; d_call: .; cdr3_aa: CSVRLFENSPLHF; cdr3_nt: TGCAGCGTCCGACTTTTCGAGAATTCGCCCCTCCACTTT
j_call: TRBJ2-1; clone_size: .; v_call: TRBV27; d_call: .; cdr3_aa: CASTEQPGLPEGEQFF; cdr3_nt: TGTGCCAGCACCGAACAACCGGGACTCCCCGAGGGCGAGCAGTTCTTC
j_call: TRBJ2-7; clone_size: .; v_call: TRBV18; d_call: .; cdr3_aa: CASSPGSYEQYF; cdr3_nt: TGTGCCAGCTCACCAGGCAGCTACGAGCAGTACTTC
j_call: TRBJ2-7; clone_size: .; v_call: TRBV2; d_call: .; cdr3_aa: CASGDSYEQYF; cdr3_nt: TGTGCCAGCGGAGACTCCTACGAGCAGTACTTC
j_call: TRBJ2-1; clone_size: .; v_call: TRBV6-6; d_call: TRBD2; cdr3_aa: CASSFLGGRAVGEQFF; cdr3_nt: TGTGCCAGCAGTTTTTTGGGCGGGAGGGCCGTCGGTGAGCAGTTCTTC
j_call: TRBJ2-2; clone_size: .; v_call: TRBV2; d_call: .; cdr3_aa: CASSSGRGFPTGELFF; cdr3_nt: TGTGCCAGCAGTAGCGGTAGGGGGTTCCCAACCGGGGAGCTGTTTTTT
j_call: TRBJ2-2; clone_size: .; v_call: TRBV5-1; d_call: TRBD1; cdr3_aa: CASRQGANSNTGELFF; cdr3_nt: TGCGCCAGCCGACAGGGGGCAAACTCGAACACCGGGGAGCTGTTTTTT
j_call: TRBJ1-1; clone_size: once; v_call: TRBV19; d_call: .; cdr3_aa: CASSIGPNTEAFF; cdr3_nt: TGTGCCAGTAGTATAGGGCCGAACACTGAAGCTTTCTTT
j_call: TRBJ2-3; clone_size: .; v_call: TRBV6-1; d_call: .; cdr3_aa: CASSFSPTDTQYF; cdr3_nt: TGTGCCAGCAGTTTCTCCCCCACAGATACGCAGTATTTT
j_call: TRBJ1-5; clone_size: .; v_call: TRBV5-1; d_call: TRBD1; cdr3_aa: CASSNREDRDNQPQHF; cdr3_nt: TGCGCCAGCAGCAATAGAGAAGACAGGGACAATCAGCCCCAGCATTTT
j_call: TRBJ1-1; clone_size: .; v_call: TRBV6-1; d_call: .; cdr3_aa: CASRKLITGFTEAFF; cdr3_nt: TGTGCCAGCAGGAAACTTATAACAGGGTTCACTGAAGCTTTCTTT
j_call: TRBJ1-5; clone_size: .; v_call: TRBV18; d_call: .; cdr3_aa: CASSPDRPQHF; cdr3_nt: TGTGCCAGCTCACCAGACAGGCCCCAGCATTTT
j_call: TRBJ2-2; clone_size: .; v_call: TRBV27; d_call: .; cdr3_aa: CASSQTGNTGELFF; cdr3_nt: TGTGCCAGCAGCCAGACAGGGAACACCGGGGAGCTGTTTTTT
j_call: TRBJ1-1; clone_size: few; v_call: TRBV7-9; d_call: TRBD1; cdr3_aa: CASSGTGGTEAFF; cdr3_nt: TGTGCCAGCAGCGGGACAGGGGGCACTGAAGCTTTCTTT
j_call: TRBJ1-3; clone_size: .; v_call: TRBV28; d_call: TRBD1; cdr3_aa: CATFGQGRGNTIYF; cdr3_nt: TGTGCCACCTTTGGACAGGGGAGGGGAAACACCATATATTTT
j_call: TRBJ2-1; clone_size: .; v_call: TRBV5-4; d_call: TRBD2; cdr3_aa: CASSSTGTTLYNEQFF; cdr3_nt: TGTGCCAGCAGCTCTACCGGGACTACTCTCTACAATGAGCAGTTCTTC
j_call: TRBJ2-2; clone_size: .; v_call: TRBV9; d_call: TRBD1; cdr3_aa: CASSKGPGQQTGELFF; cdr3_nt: TGTGCCAGCAGCAAAGGACCGGGACAGCAGACCGGGGAGCTGTTTTTT
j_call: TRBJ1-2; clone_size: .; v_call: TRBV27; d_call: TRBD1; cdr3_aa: CASSVRDSTNYGYTF; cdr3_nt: TGTGCCAGCAGTGTCCGGGACAGTACCAACTATGGCTACACCTTC
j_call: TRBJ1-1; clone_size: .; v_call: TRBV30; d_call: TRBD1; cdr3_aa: CAWRTTGGYTEAFF; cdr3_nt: TGTGCCTGGAGAACCACAGGGGGCTACACTGAAGCTTTCTTT
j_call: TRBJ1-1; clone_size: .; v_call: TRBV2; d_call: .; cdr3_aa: CASGSGRNTEAFF; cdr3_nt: TGTGCCAGCGGTTCAGGCAGGAACACTGAAGCTTTCTTT
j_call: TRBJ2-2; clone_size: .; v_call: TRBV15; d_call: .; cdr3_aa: CATSIGTTGELFF; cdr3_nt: TGTGCCACCAGCATCGGGACAACCGGGGAGCTGTTTTTT
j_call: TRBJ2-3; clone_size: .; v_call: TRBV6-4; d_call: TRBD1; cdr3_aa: CASSEGTGGRDTQYF; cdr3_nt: TGTGCCAGCAGTGAGGGGACAGGTGGGAGAGATACGCAGTATTTT
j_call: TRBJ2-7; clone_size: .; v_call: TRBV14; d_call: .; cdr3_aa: CASSQGLAPTYEQYF; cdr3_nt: TGTGCCAGCAGCCAGGGTCTAGCGCCTACCTACGAGCAGTACTTC
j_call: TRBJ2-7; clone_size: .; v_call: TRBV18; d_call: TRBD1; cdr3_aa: CASSPKTGQGSYEQYF; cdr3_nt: TGTGCCAGCTCACCGAAAACGGGACAGGGGTCCTACGAGCAGTACTTC
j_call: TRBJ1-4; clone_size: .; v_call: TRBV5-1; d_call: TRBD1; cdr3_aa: CASSLGDREYEKLFF; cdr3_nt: TGCGCCAGCAGCTTGGGGGACAGGGAGTATGAAAAACTGTTTTTT
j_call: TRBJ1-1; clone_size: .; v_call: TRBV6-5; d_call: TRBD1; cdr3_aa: CASSRGTGPRSEAFF; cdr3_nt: TGTGCCAGCAGCCGGGGGACAGGGCCCCGGAGTGAAGCTTTCTTT